This T cell receptor beta chain was identified during a study of control samples from healthy donors and cancer patients. Clones were sequenced by immunoSEQ multiplex PCR, and TCRdb holds only the in-frame ones, with some missing. The repertoire has 150,000 or so clones, around 88% of them found once; the top ten carry 1.5% to 2%. After removal of 5 bases from V and 5 bases from J, the junction contained 8 bases not matched to a gene. Germline CDR1 reads SNHLY; CDR2 reads FYNNEI. The CDR3 extends over 14 amino acids. The chain couples TRBV2 to TRBJ2-7, with TRBD1 matching over 8 bases. The TCR was taken from a man between 18 and 35 years old in good health. The sample taken for sequencing was blood. The CDR3 region has the DNA TGTGCCAGCAGTATATCCAGGGGGCATAACGAGCAGTACTTC. As protein: CASSISRGHNEQYF.